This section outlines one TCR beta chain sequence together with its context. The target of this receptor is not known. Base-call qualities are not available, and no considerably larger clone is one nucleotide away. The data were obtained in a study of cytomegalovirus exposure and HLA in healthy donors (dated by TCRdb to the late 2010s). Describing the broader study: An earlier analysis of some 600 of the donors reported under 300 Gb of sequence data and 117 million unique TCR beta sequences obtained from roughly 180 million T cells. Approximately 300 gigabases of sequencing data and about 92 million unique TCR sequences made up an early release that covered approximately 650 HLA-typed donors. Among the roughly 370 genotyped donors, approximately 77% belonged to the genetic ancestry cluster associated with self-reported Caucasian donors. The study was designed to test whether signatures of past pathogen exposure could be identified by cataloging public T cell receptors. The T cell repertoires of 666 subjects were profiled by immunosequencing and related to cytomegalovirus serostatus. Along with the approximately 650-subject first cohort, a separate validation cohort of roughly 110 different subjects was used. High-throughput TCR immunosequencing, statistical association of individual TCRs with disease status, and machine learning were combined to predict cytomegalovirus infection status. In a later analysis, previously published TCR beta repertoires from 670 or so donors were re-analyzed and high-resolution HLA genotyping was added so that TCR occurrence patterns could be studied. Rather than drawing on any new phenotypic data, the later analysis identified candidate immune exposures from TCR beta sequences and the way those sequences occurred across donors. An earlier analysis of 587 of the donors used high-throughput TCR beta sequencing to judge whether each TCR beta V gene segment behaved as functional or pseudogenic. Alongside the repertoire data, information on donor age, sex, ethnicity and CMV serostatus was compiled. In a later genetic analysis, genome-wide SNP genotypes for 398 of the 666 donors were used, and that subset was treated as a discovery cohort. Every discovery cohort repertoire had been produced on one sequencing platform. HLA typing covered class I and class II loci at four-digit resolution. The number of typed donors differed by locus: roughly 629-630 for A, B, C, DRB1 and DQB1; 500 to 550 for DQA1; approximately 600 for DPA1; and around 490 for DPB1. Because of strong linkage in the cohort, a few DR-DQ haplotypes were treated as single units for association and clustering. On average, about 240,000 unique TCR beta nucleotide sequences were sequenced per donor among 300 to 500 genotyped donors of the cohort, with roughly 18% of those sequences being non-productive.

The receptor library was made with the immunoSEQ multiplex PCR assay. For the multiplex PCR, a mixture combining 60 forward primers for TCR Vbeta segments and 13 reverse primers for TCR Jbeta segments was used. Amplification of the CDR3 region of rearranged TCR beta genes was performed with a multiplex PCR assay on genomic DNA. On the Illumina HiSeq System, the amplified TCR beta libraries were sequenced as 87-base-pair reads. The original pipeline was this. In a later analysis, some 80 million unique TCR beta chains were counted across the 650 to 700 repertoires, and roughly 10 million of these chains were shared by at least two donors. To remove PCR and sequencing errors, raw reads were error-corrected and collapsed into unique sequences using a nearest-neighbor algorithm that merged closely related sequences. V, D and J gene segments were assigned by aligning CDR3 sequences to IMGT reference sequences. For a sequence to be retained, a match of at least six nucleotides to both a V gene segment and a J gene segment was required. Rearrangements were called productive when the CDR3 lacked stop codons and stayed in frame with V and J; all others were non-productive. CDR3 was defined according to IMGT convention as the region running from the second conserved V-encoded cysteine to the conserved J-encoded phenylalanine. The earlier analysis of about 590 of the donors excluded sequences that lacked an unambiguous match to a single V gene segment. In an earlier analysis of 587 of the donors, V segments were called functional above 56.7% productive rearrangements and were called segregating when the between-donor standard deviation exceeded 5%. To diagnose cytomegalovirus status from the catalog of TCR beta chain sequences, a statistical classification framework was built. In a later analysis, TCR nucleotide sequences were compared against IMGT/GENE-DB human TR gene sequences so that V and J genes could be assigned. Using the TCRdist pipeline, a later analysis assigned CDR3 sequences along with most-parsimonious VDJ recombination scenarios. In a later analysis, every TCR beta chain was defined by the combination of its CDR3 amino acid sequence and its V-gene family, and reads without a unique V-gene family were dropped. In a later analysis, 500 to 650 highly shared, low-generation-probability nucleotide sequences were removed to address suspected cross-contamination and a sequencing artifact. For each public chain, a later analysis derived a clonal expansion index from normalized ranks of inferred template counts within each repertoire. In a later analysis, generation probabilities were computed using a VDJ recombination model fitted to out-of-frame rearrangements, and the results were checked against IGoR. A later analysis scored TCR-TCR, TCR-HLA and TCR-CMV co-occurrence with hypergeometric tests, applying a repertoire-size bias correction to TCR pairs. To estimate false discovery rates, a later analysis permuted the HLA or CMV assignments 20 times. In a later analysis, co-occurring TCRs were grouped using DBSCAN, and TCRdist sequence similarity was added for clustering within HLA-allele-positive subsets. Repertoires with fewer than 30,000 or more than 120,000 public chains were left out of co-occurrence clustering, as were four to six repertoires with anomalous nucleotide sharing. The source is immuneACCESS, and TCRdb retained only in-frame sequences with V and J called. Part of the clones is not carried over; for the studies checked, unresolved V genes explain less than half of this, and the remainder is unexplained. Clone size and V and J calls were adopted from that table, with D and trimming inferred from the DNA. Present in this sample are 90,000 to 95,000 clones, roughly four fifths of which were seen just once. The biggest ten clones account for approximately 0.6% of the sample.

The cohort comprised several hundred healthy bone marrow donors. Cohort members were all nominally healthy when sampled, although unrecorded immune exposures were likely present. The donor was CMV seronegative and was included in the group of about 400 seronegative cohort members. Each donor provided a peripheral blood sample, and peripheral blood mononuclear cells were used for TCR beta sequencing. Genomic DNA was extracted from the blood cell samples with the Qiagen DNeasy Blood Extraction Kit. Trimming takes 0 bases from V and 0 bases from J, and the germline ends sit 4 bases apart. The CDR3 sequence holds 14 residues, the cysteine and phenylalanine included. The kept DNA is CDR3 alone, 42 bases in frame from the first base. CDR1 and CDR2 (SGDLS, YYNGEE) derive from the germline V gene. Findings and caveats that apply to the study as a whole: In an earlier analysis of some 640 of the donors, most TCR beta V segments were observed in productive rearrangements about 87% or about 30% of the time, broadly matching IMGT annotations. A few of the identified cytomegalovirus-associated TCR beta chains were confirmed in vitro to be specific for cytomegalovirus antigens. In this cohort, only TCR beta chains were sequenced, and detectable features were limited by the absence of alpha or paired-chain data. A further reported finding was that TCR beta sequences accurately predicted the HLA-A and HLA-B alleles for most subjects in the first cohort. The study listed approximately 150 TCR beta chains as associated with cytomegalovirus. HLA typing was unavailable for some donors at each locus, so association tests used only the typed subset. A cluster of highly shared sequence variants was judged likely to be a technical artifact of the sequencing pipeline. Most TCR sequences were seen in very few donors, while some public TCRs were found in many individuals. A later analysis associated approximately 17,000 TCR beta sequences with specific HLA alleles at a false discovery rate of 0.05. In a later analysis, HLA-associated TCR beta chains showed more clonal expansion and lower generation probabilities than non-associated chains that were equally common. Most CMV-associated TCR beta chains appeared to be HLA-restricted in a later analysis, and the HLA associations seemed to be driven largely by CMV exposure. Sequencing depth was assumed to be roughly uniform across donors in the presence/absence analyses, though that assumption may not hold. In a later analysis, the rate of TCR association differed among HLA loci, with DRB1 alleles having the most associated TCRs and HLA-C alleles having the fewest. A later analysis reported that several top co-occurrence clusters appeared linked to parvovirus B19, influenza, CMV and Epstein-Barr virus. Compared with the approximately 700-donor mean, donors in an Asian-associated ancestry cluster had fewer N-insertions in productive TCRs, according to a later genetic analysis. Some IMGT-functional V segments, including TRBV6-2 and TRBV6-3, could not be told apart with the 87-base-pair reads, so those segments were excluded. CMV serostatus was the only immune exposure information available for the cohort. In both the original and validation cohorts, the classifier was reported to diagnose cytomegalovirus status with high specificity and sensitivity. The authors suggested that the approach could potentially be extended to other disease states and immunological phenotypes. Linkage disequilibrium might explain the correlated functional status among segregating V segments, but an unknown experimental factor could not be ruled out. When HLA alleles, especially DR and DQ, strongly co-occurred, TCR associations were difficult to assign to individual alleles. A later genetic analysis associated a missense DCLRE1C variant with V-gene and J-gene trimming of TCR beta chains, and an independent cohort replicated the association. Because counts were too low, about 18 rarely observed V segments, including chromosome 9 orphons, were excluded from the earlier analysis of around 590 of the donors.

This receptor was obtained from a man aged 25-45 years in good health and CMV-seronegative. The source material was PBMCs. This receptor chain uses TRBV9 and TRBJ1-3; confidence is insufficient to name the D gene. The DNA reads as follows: TGTGCCAGCAGCGTAGTCTCCTCTGGAAACACCATATATTTT. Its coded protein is CASSVVSSGNTIYF. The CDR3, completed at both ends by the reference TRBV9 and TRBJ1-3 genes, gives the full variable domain DSGVTQTPKHLITATGQRVTLRCSPRSGDLSVYWYQQSLDQGLQFLIQYYNGEERAKGNILERFSAQQFPDLHSELNLSSLELGDSALYFCASSVVSSGNTIYFGEGSWLTVV.